This T cell receptor (beta chain) appears in the sequencing data of a study of CXCR3-negative and CXCR3-positive naive CD8 T cells. General study points: Naive cells that were CXCR3-positive had more hydrophobic TRB CDR3s (compared with CXCR3-negative naive cells).

Germline CDR1 is SQVTM and CDR2 is ANQGSEA. The CDR3 runs 17 residues. Concerning this clonotype: Antigen unknown.

UMI-labeled 5' RACE yielded the TRB cDNA libraries. TCRdb re-called the 5' RACE reads; every CDR3 protein appears as one record, without DNA. Across around 56,000 distinct CDR3 sequences, the top ten clones capture about 0.42% of the sample. Naive CD8+ T cells carried a CD45RO-CCR7+CD27+CD95- phenotype. The sample taken for sequencing was naive CXCR3- CD8+ T cells from blood. Subset defined: CD45RO-CCR7+CD27+CD95- naive CD8+ T cells lacking CXCR3 (TNR3-). The origin of this receptor is a human donor in good health. Some clones in this sample may be carry-over from other donors' samples. This sequence joins TRBV29-1 and TRBJ1-2; there is no DNA to check the TCRdb D call of TRBD1. The CDR3 is CSVEDRDRGIFNYGYTF. The complete variable domain, with remaining parts taken from reference TRBV29-1 and TRBJ1-2, reads SAVISQKPSRDICQRGTSLTIQCQVDSQVTMMFWYRQQPGQSLTLIATANQGSEATYESGFVIDKFPISRPNLTFSTLTVSNMSPEDSSIYLCSVEDRDRGIFNYGYTFGSGTRLTVV.